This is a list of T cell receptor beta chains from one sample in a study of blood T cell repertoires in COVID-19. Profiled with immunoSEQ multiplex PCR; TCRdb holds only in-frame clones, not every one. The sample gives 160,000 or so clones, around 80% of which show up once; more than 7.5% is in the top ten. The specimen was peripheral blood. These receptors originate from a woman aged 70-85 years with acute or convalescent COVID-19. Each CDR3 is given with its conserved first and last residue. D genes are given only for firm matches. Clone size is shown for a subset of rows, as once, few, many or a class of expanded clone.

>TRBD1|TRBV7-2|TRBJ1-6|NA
CASSLREQTGLPLHF
TGTGCCAGCAGCTTACGGGAACAGACAGGGCTACCCCTCCACTTT
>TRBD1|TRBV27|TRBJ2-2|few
CASSLSPGQGSNGELFF
TGTGCCAGCAGTTTGTCCCCGGGACAGGGATCTAACGGGGAGCTGTTTTTT
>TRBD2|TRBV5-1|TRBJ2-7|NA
CASSSGLVSEQYF
TGCGCCAGCAGCTCCGGACTAGTTAGCGAGCAGTACTTC
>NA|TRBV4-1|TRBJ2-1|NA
CASSQEGEGQFF
TGCGCCAGCAGCCAAGAAGGTGAGGGGCAGTTCTTC
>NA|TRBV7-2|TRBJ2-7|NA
CASSLDGGGSYEQYF
TGTGCCAGCAGCTTAGACGGAGGCGGCTCCTACGAGCAGTACTTC
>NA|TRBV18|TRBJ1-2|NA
CASSPLKGDPGGYTF
TGTGCCAGCTCACCACTAAAGGGGGATCCTGGGGGCTACACCTTC
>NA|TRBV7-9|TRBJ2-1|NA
CASSLGAGGLGEQFF
TGTGCCAGCAGCTTAGGGGCAGGAGGATTAGGTGAGCAGTTCTTC
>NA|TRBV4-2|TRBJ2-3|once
CASSQGGGAIDTQYF
TGTGCCAGCAGCCAAGGAGGGGGGGCCATAGATACGCAGTATTTT
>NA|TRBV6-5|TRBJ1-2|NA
CASSYEGVDYGYTF
TGTGCCAGCAGTTATGAAGGGGTCGACTATGGCTACACCTTC
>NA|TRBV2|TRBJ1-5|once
CASSEVPGAQPQHF
TGTGCCAGCAGTGAAGTACCAGGGGCTCAGCCCCAGCATTTT
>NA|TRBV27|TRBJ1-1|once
CASSLFGGSMNTEAFF
TGTGCCAGCAGTTTATTTGGAGGGTCCATGAACACTGAAGCTTTCTTT
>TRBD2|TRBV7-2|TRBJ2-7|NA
CASSSGGALYF
TGTGCCAGCAGCTCCGGGGGGGCCCTTTACTTC
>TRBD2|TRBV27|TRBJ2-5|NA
CASSLGTSWYF
TGTGCCAGCAGTTTAGGGACTAGTTGGTACTTC
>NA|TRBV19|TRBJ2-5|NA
CASSIWAGEETQYF
TGTGCCAGTAGTATATGGGCCGGGGAGGAGACCCAGTACTTC
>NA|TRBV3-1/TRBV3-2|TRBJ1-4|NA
CASSQAPGHREKLFF
TGTGCCAGCAGCCAAGCTCCAGGACACCGCGAAAAACTGTTTTTT
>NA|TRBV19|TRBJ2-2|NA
CASSRAWGANTGELFF
TGTGCCAGTAGTAGGGCCTGGGGGGCGAACACCGGGGAGCTGTTTTTT
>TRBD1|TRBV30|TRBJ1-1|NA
CAWSREGARTEAFF
TGTGCCTGGTCCCGTGAGGGGGCGCGGACTGAAGCTTTCTTT
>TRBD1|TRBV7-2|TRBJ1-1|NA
CASSFEGAGSTEAFF
TGTGCCAGCAGCTTCGAGGGGGCTGGTTCCACTGAAGCTTTCTTT
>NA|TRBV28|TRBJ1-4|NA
CASSFLSGSDEKLFF
TGTGCCAGCAGTTTCCTTTCAGGGTCTGATGAAAAACTGTTTTTT
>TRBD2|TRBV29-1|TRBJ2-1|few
CSADGGLAGGLSYNEQFF
TGCAGCGCCGACGGAGGACTAGCGGGAGGCCTCTCCTACAATGAGCAGTTCTTC
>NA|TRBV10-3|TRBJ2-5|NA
CAITPAPQETQYF
TGTGCCATCACCCCAGCGCCCCAAGAGACCCAGTACTTC
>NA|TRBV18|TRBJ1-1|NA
CASSSLENTEAFF
TGTGCCAGCTCATCTCTAGAGAACACTGAAGCTTTCTTT
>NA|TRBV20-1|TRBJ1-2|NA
CSATRDNGYTF
TGCAGTGCTACCCGGGACAATGGCTACACCTTC